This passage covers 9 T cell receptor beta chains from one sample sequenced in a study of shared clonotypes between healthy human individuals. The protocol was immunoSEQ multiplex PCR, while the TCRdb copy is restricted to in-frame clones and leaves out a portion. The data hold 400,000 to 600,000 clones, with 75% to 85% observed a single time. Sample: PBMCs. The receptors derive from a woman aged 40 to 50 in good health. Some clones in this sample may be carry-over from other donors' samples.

CDR3 sequence reads: CASSRDRDSNQPQHF. Written as DNA, the CDR3 is TGTGCCAGTAGCCGGGACAGGGATAGCAATCAGCCCCAGCATTTT. The chain carries TRBV19 and TRBJ1-5, with 9 positions matching TRBD1. CDR1 LNHDA and CDR2 SQIVND come from the germline V gene (reference sequence). V dropped 6 bases and J dropped 0; count of bases not matched to a gene: 3. The CDR3 contains 15 residues.

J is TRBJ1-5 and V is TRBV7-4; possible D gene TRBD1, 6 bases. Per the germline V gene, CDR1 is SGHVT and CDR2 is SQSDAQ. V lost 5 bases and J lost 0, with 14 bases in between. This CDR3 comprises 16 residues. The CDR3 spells CASSRPGTYSNQPQHF. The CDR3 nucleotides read TGTGCCAGCAGCCGCCCCGGGACATATAGCAATCAGCCCCAGCATTTT.

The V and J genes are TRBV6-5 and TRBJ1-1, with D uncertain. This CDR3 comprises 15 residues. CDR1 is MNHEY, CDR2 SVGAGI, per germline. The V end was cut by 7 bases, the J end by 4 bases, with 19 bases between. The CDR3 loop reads CASTLSKGSGTEAFF. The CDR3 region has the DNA TGTGCCAGCACCCTTTCGAAGGGATCAGGCACTGAAGCTTTCTTT.

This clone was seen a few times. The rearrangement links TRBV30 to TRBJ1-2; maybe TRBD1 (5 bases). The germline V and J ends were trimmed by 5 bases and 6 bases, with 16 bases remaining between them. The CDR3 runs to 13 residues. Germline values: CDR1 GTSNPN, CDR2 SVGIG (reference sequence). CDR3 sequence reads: CAWSTGARNGYTF. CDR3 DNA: TGTGCCTGGTCCACCGGGGCGCGGAATGGCTACACCTTC.

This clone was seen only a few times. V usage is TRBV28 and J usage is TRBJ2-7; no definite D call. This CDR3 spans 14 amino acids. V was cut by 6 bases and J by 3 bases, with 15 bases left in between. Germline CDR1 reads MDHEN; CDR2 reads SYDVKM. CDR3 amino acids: CASRRWIDDYEQYF. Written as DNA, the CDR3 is TGTGCCAGCAGGCGGTGGATCGATGACTACGAGCAGTACTTC.

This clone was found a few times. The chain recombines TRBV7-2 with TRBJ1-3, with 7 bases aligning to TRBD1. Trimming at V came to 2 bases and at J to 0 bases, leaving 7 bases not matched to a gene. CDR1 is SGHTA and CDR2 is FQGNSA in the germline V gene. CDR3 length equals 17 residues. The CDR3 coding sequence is TGTGCCAGCAGCTTAAGAGGGGGACAGAACTCTGGAAACACCATATATTTT. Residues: CASSLRGGQNSGNTIYF.

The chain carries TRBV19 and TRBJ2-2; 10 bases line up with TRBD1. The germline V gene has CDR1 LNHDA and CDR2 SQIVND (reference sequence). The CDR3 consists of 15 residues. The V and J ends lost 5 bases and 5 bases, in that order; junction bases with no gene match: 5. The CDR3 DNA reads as TGTGCCAGTAGTGCGACAGGGGGCGAGACCGGGGAGCTGTTTTTT. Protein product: CASSATGGETGELFF.

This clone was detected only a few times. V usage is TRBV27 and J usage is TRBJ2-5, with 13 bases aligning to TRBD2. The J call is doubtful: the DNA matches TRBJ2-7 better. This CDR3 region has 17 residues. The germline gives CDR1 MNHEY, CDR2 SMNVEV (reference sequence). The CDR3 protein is CASTIRPGLAGVYEQYF. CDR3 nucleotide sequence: TGTGCCAGCACCATACGCCCTGGACTAGCGGGAGTGTACGAGCAGTACTTC.

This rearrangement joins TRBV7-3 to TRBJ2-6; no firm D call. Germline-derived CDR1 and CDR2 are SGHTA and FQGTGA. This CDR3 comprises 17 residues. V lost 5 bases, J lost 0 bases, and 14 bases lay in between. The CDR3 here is CASSPRGGTSGANVLTF. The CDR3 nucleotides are TGTGCCAGCAGCCCCCGCGGTGGTACCTCTGGGGCCAACGTCCTGACTTTC. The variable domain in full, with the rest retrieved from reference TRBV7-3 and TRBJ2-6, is GAGVSQTPSNKVTEKGKYVELRCDPISGHTALYWYRQSLGQGPEFLIYFQGTGAADDSGLPNDRFFAVRPEGSVSTLKIQRTERGDSAVYLCASSPRGGTSGANVLTFGAGSRLTVL.